This TCR beta chain emerged from a study of blood T cell repertoires in COVID-19. The overall study: COVID-19 samples from acute and convalescent phases originated in the United States, Italy and Spain.

Seattle-derived patients entered the study during active infection and were followed longitudinally. The germline V gene has CDR1 MDHEN and CDR2 SYDVKM. CDR3 size: 15 residues. V was cut by 5 bases and J by 4 bases, with 14 bases left in between. In the study's own analysis: By means of reference gene primer amplification, nucleated cell counts were estimated. Generated by immunoSEQ multiplex PCR, the TCRdb table keeps only in-frame clones and is missing some. Clone size and V and J calls were adopted from that table, with D and trimming inferred from the DNA. The sample lists some 350,000 clones, around 89% seen once, with around 3% in the top ten.

The receptor was isolated from a woman aged 30 to 39 with COVID-19, enrolled during active disease. The sequencing sample was made of peripheral blood. The V and J genes are TRBV28 and TRBJ2-2; maybe TRBD1 (7 bases). The CDR3 region has the DNA TGTGCCAGCAGTCAAAGACAGGGACTCACCGGGGAGCTGTTTTTT. It translates to CASSQRQGLTGELFF.